This T cell receptor beta chain was captured in a study of beta chain features in type 1 diabetes (dated by TCRdb to 2016 to 2019). In terms of the full investigation: No differences in mean age, gender distribution, total cell number or subset yield were found between patients and healthy donors. A total of about 100 million sorted cells were examined across all samples, and RNA yield correlated strongly with the number of cells per subset. Regulatory and stem cell-like memory subsets were obtained from only 8 patients and about 8 healthy donors, while naive and central memory subsets were obtained from all 30 or so donors. The study compared TCRB repertoires of sorted circulating CD4+ T cell subsets between recently diagnosed type 1 diabetes patients and matched healthy donors.

A single peripheral blood draw of around 100 mL on average was collected from each donor into heparinised tubes. Naive, central memory, regulatory and stem cell-like memory CD4+ T cells were sorted on a BD FACSAria II using a panel including CD45RO, CCR7, CD25, CD127, CD95 and CD27. Every sorted population had a purity above 95%. PBMCs were separated immediately by Lymphoprep density gradient centrifugation and were stained directly, without being cultured. Samples were stained and sorted in pairs, with one healthy donor and one patient per experiment, so that batch effects were minimized. Beyond this particular receptor, the publication reports: At VDJ recombination sites, patients with type 1 diabetes made fewer insertions and deleted more nucleotides, a pattern implying thymic rearrangement abnormalities. PCR may preferentially amplify shorter templates, but because patient and control samples were amplified and corrected together, any resulting skew would affect both groups equally. A moderate but significant shortening of TCRB CDR3 length was observed in type 1 diabetes patients in all four CD4+ subsets. Naive, central memory and regulatory TCRB repertoires appeared to be more alike among patients than among healthy donors. Because cDNA was sequenced instead of genomic DNA, highly expressing activated cells could be over-represented, though the groups showed no difference in activation or CD3 levels. Because small numbers of individuals were included in the HLA sub-analyses, any influence of HLA type on TCRB rearrangement was left unresolved.

The entire amount of isolated RNA was reverse transcribed using the High Capacity cDNA Reverse Transcription Kit, so the sequenced TCRB transcripts were expressed ones. Survey-depth immunoSEQ sequencing was performed on stem cell-like memory T cell samples, with an average of roughly 930,000 total reads per sample. After sorted cells were lysed in RLT buffer, RNA was extracted with DNase-treated RNeasy Micro or Mini kits, with the choice depending on cell number. To prevent cross-contamination, every cell subset was processed on its own, while patient and healthy donor samples were processed together. Using the immunoSEQ multiplex PCR, TCRB sequences were amplified from cDNA into 87-bp fragments spanning the CDR3 region. Sequencing of the amplicons was done on the Illumina HiSeq platform. Concerning the study's data processing: PCR bias was computationally corrected using synthetic template baselines, reads within Hamming distance 2 were collapsed, and singletons that could not be merged were discarded. Reads were aligned against IMGT so that V, D and J genes, CDR3 length and insertions or deletions at six rearrangement sites could be assigned. Within each subset, clonotype counts were normalized to sorted cell number, after which true diversity and Gini coefficients were computed with the tcR R package. Repertoire sharing was quantified using the overlap coefficient calculated on TCRB nucleotide sequences. TCRdb retrieved this table from immuneACCESS and kept in-frame rearrangements only. Not all clones are present; in checked studies, unresolved V genes account for under half, and no reason is known for the remainder. V, J and clone size are those of that table, while D and trimming were read from the DNA. This sample holds under 25,000 clones; 50% were observed only once. The top ten clones comprise roughly 0.4% of the sample.

The CDR3 holds 16 amino acids from the cysteine to the phenylalanine. Just the 48-base CDR3 DNA is kept, in frame starting at base 1. V is trimmed back by 6 bases and J by 5 bases, and the junction contains 11 bases that no gene match accounts for. The germline V gene yields SNHLY for CDR1 and FYNNEI for CDR2. This clone showed up just a few times. The clone's antigen remains unknown. Base qualities are missing; no much larger clone stands one base away. The TCR originated in a man between 18 and 29 years old in good health. The V and J segments used are TRBV2 and TRBJ2-5, and TRBD1 aligns with 11 junction nucleotides. Sequenced material: stem cell memory CD4+ T cells from blood. The cell subset or site label, read with the paper, signifies: stem cell-like memory CD4+ T cells. The CDR3 protein is CASSPGQGATGETQYF. The DNA sequence is as follows: TGTGCCAGCAGCCCCGGACAGGGGGCGACGGGCGAGACCCAGTACTTC.